This T cell receptor (beta chain) was sequenced in a study of identical twins. From the 5' RACE reads, TCRdb called clonotypes with MiXCR, one entry per CDR3 protein. The sample consists of about 520,000 distinct CDR3 sequences, about 20% of them appearing once. Every sampled donor was Caucasian and healthy. These records were also assigned to another study, of T cells expressing NK-cell markers. That work contributes: Out of eight donors sequenced, seven tested HCMV-seropositive and the remaining one seronegative.

The sequenced sample was CD4+ T cells sorted from blood. The clonotype originates from a woman aged 18 to 35 in good health.

CDR3 coding DNA: TGTGCCAGCCCCCTGGAGGGGGGAACTAGCACAGATACGCAGTATTTT. The encoded protein is CASPLEGGTSTDTQYF. This rearrangement joins TRBV7-9 to TRBJ2-3; D tentatively reads TRBD1 or TRBD2 (6 bases each). Germline V gene sequence: CDR1 SEHNR, CDR2 FQNEAQ (reference sequence). The germline V and J ends were trimmed by 8 bases and 0 bases, with 18 bases remaining between them. The CDR3 is made up of 16 amino acids.